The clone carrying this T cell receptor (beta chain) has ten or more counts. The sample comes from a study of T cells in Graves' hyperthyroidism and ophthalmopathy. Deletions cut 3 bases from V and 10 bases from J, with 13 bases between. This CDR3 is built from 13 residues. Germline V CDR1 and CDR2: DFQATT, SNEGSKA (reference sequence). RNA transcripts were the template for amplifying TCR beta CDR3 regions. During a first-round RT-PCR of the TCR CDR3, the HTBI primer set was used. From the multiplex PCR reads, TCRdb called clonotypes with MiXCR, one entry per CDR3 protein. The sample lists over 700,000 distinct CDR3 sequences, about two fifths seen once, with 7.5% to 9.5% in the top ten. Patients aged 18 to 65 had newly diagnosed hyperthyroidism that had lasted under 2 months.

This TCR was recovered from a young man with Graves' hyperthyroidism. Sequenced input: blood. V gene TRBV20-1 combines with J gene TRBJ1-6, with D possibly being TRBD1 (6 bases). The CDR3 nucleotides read TGCAGTGCTAGTACCTCAGGGGACTCACCCCTCCACTTT. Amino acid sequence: CSASTSGDSPLHF.